Following are 17 T cell receptor beta chains from one sample sequenced in a study of T-cell reconstitution after alpha-beta-depleted transplantation in children. As it was prepared, the TCRbeta library received unique molecular identifiers. One entry per CDR3 protein, called by TCRdb with MiXCR from the PCR reads. Of just over 950,000 distinct CDR3 sequences in the sample, 25% to 30% were seen once. The specimen was PBMCs, mostly from graft donor cells, collected 360 days after TCRalphabeta/CD19-depleted stem cell transplant. Source of these receptors: a boy in the first two years of life who had a stem cell transplant for SCID, so the T cells may come from the graft donor.

V usage is TRBV6-1 and J usage is TRBJ1-4; D gene unclear. CDR1 is MNHNS, CDR2 SASEGT, per germline. There are 14 residues in the CDR3. With 8 bases removed from V and 3 bases from J, the gap between germline ends came to 13 bases. Written as DNA, the CDR3 is TGTGCCAGCGGAAGACATTCCCCTAATGAAAAACTGTTTTTT. Translating it yields CASGRHSPNEKLFF.

The chain uses TRBV6-1 and TRBJ2-7, with a possible D match to TRBD2 (5 bases). Trimming removed 0 bases at V and 7 bases at J, with 19 bases between. This CDR3 has 16 amino acids. CDR1 and CDR2 (germline): MNHNS, SASEGT. CDR3 amino acids: CASSEALEAWVGEQYF. CDR3 coding DNA: TGTGCCAGCAGTGAAGCCTTGGAGGCCTGGGTTGGGGAGCAGTACTTC.

This chain links TRBV12-3 or TRBV12-4 with TRBJ2-1, with TRBD2 matching 13 bases. The CDR3 runs to 17 residues. J gave up 2 bases and V 8 bases, and 9 bases lay outside the gene matches. The CDR3 region has the DNA TGTGCCAGCCACTCCGGGACTAGCGGGGCCACCTACAATGAGCAGTTCTTC. Translated: CASHSGTSGATYNEQFF.

A few counts support this clonotype. The V call is TRBV5-1, the J call TRBJ1-1, with a weak D call TRBD1 (5 bases). This CDR3 contains 14 residues. Trimming took off 4 bases at V and 5 bases at J, with 15 bases between the two ends. Germline CDR1 SGHRS, CDR2 YFSETQ. Here the CDR3 reads CASSPSPTETEAFF. In DNA form, the CDR3 reads TGCGCCAGCAGCCCTTCCCCGACAGAGACTGAAGCTTTCTTT.

The chain couples TRBV7-9 to TRBJ2-3; TRBD1 might be the D (6 bases). V lost 5 bases, J lost 0 bases, and 12 bases lay in between. Germline loops: CDR1 SEHNR, CDR2 FQNEAQ (reference sequence). CDR3 length equals 15 residues. The chain's CDR3 is CASSTGQPSTDTQYF. The DNA for the CDR3 is TGTGCCAGCAGCACAGGACAGCCTAGCACAGATACGCAGTATTTT. Complete variable domain (other parts from reference TRBV7-9 and TRBJ2-3): DTGVSQNPRHKITKRGQNVTFRCDPISEHNRLYWYRQTLGQGPEFLTYFQNEAQLEKSRLLSDRFSAERPKGSFSTLEIQRTEQGDSAMYLCASSTGQPSTDTQYFGPGTRLTVL.

V gene TRBV20-1 combines with J gene TRBJ2-7; D is uncertain. Trimming removed 5 bases from V and 3 bases from J, with 14 bases in between. The germline CDR1 and CDR2 sequences are DFQATT and SNEGSKA (reference sequence). This CDR3 is built from 13 residues. This chain's CDR3 is CSAAQQEYYEQYF. The CDR3 nucleotides are TGCAGTGCTGCACAGCAAGAGTACTACGAGCAGTACTTC.

V usage is TRBV2 and J usage is TRBJ2-7; D possibly uses TRBD1 or TRBD2 (6 bases each). Trimming stripped 4 bases from V and 6 bases from J, with 16 bases between. Looked up from germline, CDR1 is SNHLY and CDR2 is FYNNEI. CDR3 length: 14 amino acids. As DNA, the CDR3 is TGTGCCAGCAGTGTCGGTAGGGGGGCCTTCGAGCAGTACTTC. It codes for CASSVGRGAFEQYF.

J is TRBJ2-5 and V is TRBV3-1; possible D gene TRBD2, 5 bases. The CDR3 consists of 17 residues. Per germline, CDR1 LGHDT and CDR2 YNNKEL (reference sequence). V lost 0 bases to trimming and J lost 5 bases, with 19 bases between them. CDR3 in DNA: TGTGCCAGCAGCCAAGAAATAGTTGTGGGCAGGAGGGAGACCCAGTACTTC. Its translation is CASSQEIVVGRRETQYF.

This clonotype has at least ten counts. This sequence joins TRBV4-1 and TRBJ1-2; D gene unclear. Germline loops: CDR1 MGHRA, CDR2 YSYEKL. The CDR3 consists of 16 residues. With 0 bases removed from V and 1 base from J, the gap between germline ends came to 12 bases. In DNA form, the CDR3 reads TGCGCCAGCAGCCAAGATTGGGCAGTCTATAACTATGGCTACACCTTC. Its translation: CASSQDWAVYNYGYTF.

The sample holds a few counts of this clonotype. This chain connects TRBV4-3 to TRBJ2-1; D is possibly TRBD1 (6 bases). Between the trimmed V and J ends, which lost 4 bases and 0 bases, there was a span of 13 bases. Germline lookup yields CDR1 LGHNA and CDR2 YSLEER. The CDR3 has 16 residues. The CDR3 sequence is CASSRGDRYSYNEQFF. CDR3 in DNA: TGCGCCAGCAGCCGAGGAGACAGGTACTCCTACAATGAGCAGTTCTTC.

The V gene is TRBV20-1, the J gene TRBJ1-2; D uncertain. Germline lookup yields CDR1 DFQATT and CDR2 SNEGSKA (reference sequence). V was clipped by 3 bases and J by 6 bases, with 14 bases between them. The CDR3 spans 13 residues. This chain's CDR3 is CSARLDTLHGYTF. The DNA for the CDR3 is TGCAGTGCTAGGCTCGACACGCTCCATGGCTACACCTTC.

The gene calls are TRBV5-1 and TRBJ2-5; D might be TRBD2 (6 bases). CDR1 SGHRS and CDR2 YFSETQ come from the germline V gene. Trimming stripped 6 bases from V and 1 base from J, with 19 bases between. The length of the CDR3 is 16 residues. The CDR3 loop reads CASMLIGVSGQETQYF. CDR3 sequence (DNA): TGCGCCAGCATGCTGATCGGGGTTAGCGGCCAAGAGACCCAGTACTTC.

CDR3 protein: CASSARQGRYTF. CDR3 DNA: TGTGCCAGCAGTGCCCGACAGGGGCGCTACACCTTC. The rearrangement joins TRBV12-3 or TRBV12-4 to TRBJ1-2; TRBD1 matches 8 bases. The ends lost 5 bases at V and 9 bases at J; junction bases unmatched: 5. The CDR3 is made up of 12 amino acids.

The table lists this clonotype with a few counts. V and J are TRBV29-1 and TRBJ2-1; a possible D gene is TRBD1 (6 bases). The CDR3 is 10 amino acids. Trimming pared 6 bases from V and 10 bases from J, leaving 10 bases between. The germline V gene has CDR1 SQVTM and CDR2 ANQGSEA. In nucleotides, the CDR3 is TGCAGCGTACAGGGCACCGAGCAGTTCTTC. Translation gives CSVQGTEQFF.

V usage is TRBV20-1 and J usage is TRBJ2-3; tentatively, D is TRBD1 or TRBD2 (6 bases each). Germline CDR1 reads DFQATT; CDR2 reads SNEGSKA (reference sequence). V was cut by 3 bases and J by 4 bases, with 14 bases left in between. This CDR3 has 14 amino acids. The CDR3 DNA follows: TGCAGTGCTAGTCCGGGGGCATTTTCAGATACGCAGTATTTT. Protein sequence: CSASPGAFSDTQYF.

V is TRBV5-1 and J is TRBJ2-1, with TRBD2 matching over 7 bases. CDR1 SGHRS and CDR2 YFSETQ come from the germline V gene. V lost 0 bases to trimming and J lost 4 bases; unmatched junction nucleotides: 4. The CDR3 has 15 residues. In nucleotides, the CDR3 is TGCGCCAGCAGCTTGGCCGGTAGCGGGTACAATGAGCAGTTCTTC. Its translation is CASSLAGSGYNEQFF.

In this sample, this clonotype turned up many times. The CDR3 sequence is CASSFGTGNTGELFF. The CDR3 bases are TGCGCCAGCAGCTTTGGTACAGGGAACACCGGGGAGCTGTTTTTT. This chain uses TRBV5-1 with TRBJ2-2; the D gene is possibly TRBD1 (5 bases). CDR3 length equals 15 residues. The V gene's germline CDR1 is SGHRS and CDR2 YFSETQ. The V end lost 2 bases, the J end lost 1 base, and 9 bases lay between the germline ends.